The sequence of this T cell receptor beta chain was determined in a study of cytomegalovirus exposure and HLA in healthy donors. Researchers ran the PCR with 60 Vbeta and 13 Jbeta primers. The data were produced by immunoSEQ multiplex PCR, yet TCRdb's version contains in-frame clones alone and is incomplete. Of approximately 120,000 clones in the sample, roughly three quarters are singletons; the top ten hold roughly 0.99%. V was clipped by 5 bases and J by 3 bases; unmatched bases: 3. Germline assignment: CDR1 SGHNT and CDR2 YENEEA. The CDR3 consists of 17 residues. Sequenced input: PBMCs. This TCR was recovered from a woman aged 25 to 45 in good health and CMV-seronegative. J is TRBJ2-2 and V is TRBV11-3; TRBD2 matches at 16 bases. Written as DNA, the CDR3 is TGTGCCAGCAGCCCGGGACTAGCGGGGGGGTACACCGGGGAGCTGTTTTTT. Translated: CASSPGLAGGYTGELFF.